Presented here are 8 T cell receptor beta chains from one specimen sequenced in a study of preoperative IRX-2 immunotherapy in early breast cancer (dated by TCRdb to the late 2010s). The treatment or condition label corresponds to: preoperative locoregional IRX-2 cytokine immunotherapy. Library creation used the immunoSEQ multiplex PCR assay. This immuneACCESS table, as held by TCRdb, lists in-frame sequences with V and J called but not all clones. Of the missing ones, under half trace to an unresolved V gene in checked studies; the others have no known cause. In all, the sample holds around 62,000 clones, and approximately 94% of those were seen once. The ten most abundant clones make up around 1.7% of the sample. The specimen was obtained from a patient treated with IRX-2 immunotherapy. The receptor set was obtained from a human donor with breast cancer.

For this clone: The DNA is left out, because the CDR3 cannot be placed on it with certainty; the CDR3 is given as TCRdb lists it. The chain has TRBV21-1 and TRBJ2-3; the D segment call TRBD2 is taken from the table without a DNA check. TRBV21-1 is a known pseudogene. A total of 16 residues make up the CDR3, ends included. CDR3 loop: CASSKVAGGTTDTQYF.

The chain carries TRBV7-9 and TRBJ2-4; 7 nucleotides align to TRBD1. Unmatched junction bases numbered 8, after V lost 5 bases and J lost 7 bases. CDR3 size: 14 residues. CDR1 SEHNR and CDR2 FQNEAQ come from the germline V gene (reference sequence). The CDR3 region has the DNA TGTGCCAGCAGCGCCGGGACAGAAGGGAACATTCAGTACTTC. Amino acids: CASSAGTEGNIQYF.

The chain recombines TRBV7-9 with TRBJ2-5, with 7 bases identical to TRBD1. V shed 2 bases and J 3 bases; nucleotides not matched to a gene: 9. Germline CDR1 and CDR2: SEHNR and FQNEAQ (reference sequence). The CDR3 has 16 residues. Written as DNA, the CDR3 is TGTGCCAGCAGCTTATCCTACGGACAGGAAGAAGAGACCCAGTACTTC. Its protein is CASSLSYGQEEETQYF.

The rearrangement links TRBV28 to TRBJ1-1; possibly TRBD1 for D (6 bases). This CDR3 is built from 16 residues. The V gene lost 3 bases and the J gene lost 0 bases, with 14 bases spanning the gap. CDR1 is MDHEN, CDR2 SYDVKM, per germline. The CDR3 protein is CASSLGGLAMNTEAFF. CDR3 DNA sequence: TGTGCCAGCAGTTTGGGGGGGCTCGCTATGAACACTGAAGCTTTCTTT.

The chain combines TRBV10-3 with TRBJ1-1, with 7 bases identical to TRBD1. Germline lookup yields CDR1 ENHRY and CDR2 SYGVKD. The CDR3 runs 14 residues. The V and J ends lost 4 bases and 2 bases, in that order; junction bases with no gene match: 4. CDR3 DNA: TGTGCCATCAGTGTAGACAGGGCAAACACTGAAGCTTTCTTT. Translating gives CAISVDRANTEAFF.

Only one count was recorded for this clone. The chain joins TRBV7-3 to TRBJ2-1; 8 nucleotides agree with TRBD2. Germline V gene lookup returns CDR1 SGHTA and CDR2 FQGTGA. V dropped 4 bases and J dropped 9; count of bases not matched to a gene: 14. CDR3 size: 16 residues. This chain's CDR3 is CASSSNPGGPSGEQFF. The CDR3 nucleotides are TGTGCCAGCAGCTCCAATCCGGGAGGGCCCTCGGGTGAGCAGTTCTTC. The whole variable domain, remainder taken from reference TRBV7-3 and TRBJ2-1, is GAGVSQTPSNKVTEKGKYVELRCDPISGHTALYWYRQSLGQGPEFLIYFQGTGAADDSGLPNDRFFAVRPEGSVSTLKIQRTERGDSAVYLCASSSNPGGPSGEQFFGPGTRLTVL.

The chain has TRBV4-2 and TRBJ2-7; 7 bases match TRBD2. The CDR3 totals 16 residues. V trimming: 4 bases; J trimming: 0 bases; junction bases outside the gene matches: 9. Per germline, CDR1 LGHNA and CDR2 YNFKEQ. CDR3 sequence: CASSRGPGGSSYEQYF. As DNA, the CDR3 is TGTGCCAGCAGCCGAGGCCCGGGCGGGAGCTCCTACGAGCAGTACTTC.

This clone was found once. This rearrangement joins TRBV4-2 to TRBJ2-7; the D is unclear. The CDR3 covers 13 residues. V lost 0 bases, J lost 4 bases, and 7 bases lay in between. Germline CDR1 LGHNA, CDR2 YNFKEQ. The CDR3 spells CASSQEFGYEQYF. The DNA of the CDR3 is TGTGCCAGCAGCCAAGAGTTTGGGTACGAGCAGTACTTC.